The rows below give T cell receptor beta chains drawn from one sample of a study of T cells expressing NK-cell markers. TCRdb re-called the 5' RACE reads; one entry per CDR3 protein, DNA not given. The sample table sets out some 460,000 distinct CDR3 sequences. The sample was blood T cells: a sorted CD56 or NKG2C T cell subset, CD4+ or CD8+ T cells, or bulk PBMC T cells (not recorded which). These receptors were taken from a woman between 45 and 60 years old in good health. CDR3s include the opening cysteine and the closing phenylalanine or tryptophan.

13,TRBV3-1,TRBJ1-3,CASSPYRGNTIYF
16,TRBV5-1,TRBJ2-3,CASSLGEGYSTDTQYF
13,TRBV6-5,TRBJ1-2,CASTRTGTYGYTF
18,TRBV11-3,TRBJ2-3,CASSTPPGLAGVVDTQYF
12,TRBV9,TRBJ2-1,CASSDSLGKQFF
12,TRBV12-3/TRBV12-4,TRBJ1-4,CASSLRTAKLFF
13,TRBV12-3/TRBV12-4,TRBJ1-1,CAISRGRNTEAFF
13,TRBV2,TRBJ2-2,CASSWTFTGELFF
19,TRBV7-9,TRBJ1-5,CASSLERVWEARFNQPQHF
11,TRBV2,TRBJ1-2,CASTMSYGYTF
15,TRBV5-1,TRBJ2-5,CASSSKDPLEETQYF
14,TRBV5-5,TRBJ2-2,CASRPQFDTGELFF
14,TRBV19,TRBJ1-1,CASSIGTIPTEAFF
15,TRBV24-1,TRBJ2-3,CATSDLNRGQDTQYF
14,TRBV11-3,TRBJ1-1,CASSSVTSLTEAFF
12,TRBV19,TRBJ1-2,CASSTIVTGYTF
15,TRBV5-1,TRBJ2-5,CASMMVGLGLETQYF
15,TRBV6-1,TRBJ2-1,CASRVAGGGYNEQFF
16,TRBV7-3,TRBJ2-1,CASSTRLAGSYNEQFF
17,TRBV6-5,TRBJ2-2,CASSYHSIGRMVGELFF
13,TRBV6-5,TRBJ2-1,CASRRGLANEQFF
15,TRBV5-1,TRBJ2-1,CASSVTSGGNGEQFF
12,TRBV25-1,TRBJ1-6,CASRDGDSPLHF
17,TRBV7-8,TRBJ2-2,CASSYLAGQGYTGELFF
14,TRBV7-8,TRBJ1-4,CASSIGGFHEKLFF
12,TRBV30,TRBJ1-2,CAWSSRLYGYTF
19,TRBV24-1,TRBJ2-2,CATSDSLRGTSGRTGELFF
16,TRBV5-1,TRBJ1-4,CASSLRGGLTNEKLFF
14,TRBV6-5,TRBJ2-4,CATRTGVAKNIQYF
11,TRBV29-1,TRBJ2-5,CSVVQGETQYF
14,TRBV5-1,TRBJ1-1,CASSLRGGYTEAFF
15,TRBV7-9,TRBJ2-1,CASSFPGGWYNEQFF
16,TRBV5-1,TRBJ2-2,CASSLAGPGQTGELFF
16,TRBV12-3/TRBV12-4,TRBJ2-1,CASSFSLGGGVNEQFF
14,TRBV5-5,TRBJ2-7,CASRSTSGRFEQYF
15,TRBV11-2,TRBJ2-1,CASSLDGRAGDEQFF
15,TRBV27,TRBJ2-1,CASSRTPQGANEQFF
16,TRBV5-8,TRBJ2-5,CASSLGDRGSQETQYF
16,TRBV6-6,TRBJ1-1,CASRTRGRVGNTEAFF
15,TRBV27,TRBJ2-2,CASSLFPSGLGELFF
18,TRBV27,TRBJ2-2,CATHFRTSGTSNTGELFF
15,TRBV5-4,TRBJ2-1,CASSLDPGYYNEQFF
15,TRBV5-1,TRBJ1-2,CASSSLTTGESGYTF
13,TRBV10-3,TRBJ2-3,CAISDQSTDTQYF
14,TRBV14,TRBJ2-7,CASSHWRDSSEQYF
14,TRBV3-1,TRBJ2-7,CASSQEPSITEQYF
15,TRBV18,TRBJ2-1,CASSSDPGGFNEQFF
14,TRBV4-2,TRBJ1-2,CASSQRDRGYGYTF
11,TRBV6-1,TRBJ1-1,CASTSEDVAFF
16,TRBV6-5,TRBJ2-1,CASSYQLAGRKNEQFF
15,TRBV5-6,TRBJ2-3,CASSLDSGSTDTQYF
15,TRBV7-9,TRBJ2-7,CASSYLSAGLYEQYF
11,TRBV29-1,TRBJ1-1,CSVEENSEAFF
20,TRBV11-2,TRBJ2-3,CASSLKAGTSGRSGPDTQYF
14,TRBV20-1,TRBJ2-3,CSARRAVTADTQYF
15,TRBV20-1,TRBJ2-1,CSARELAVLGNEQFF
16,TRBV5-1,TRBJ2-3,CASRRVLSGATDTQYF